The 9 T cell receptor beta chains below were found in one sample sequenced in a study of cytomegalovirus exposure and HLA in healthy donors. Primers included in the PCR were 60 Vbeta and 13 Jbeta primers. This table comes from immunoSEQ multiplex PCR, and its TCRdb copy is limited to in-frame clones, with some not included. Among 20,000 to 30,000 clones listed, roughly three quarters were seen once. Sequencing used PBMCs. These receptors originate from a male donor in good health and CMV-seronegative.

The gene calls are TRBV6-4 and TRBJ2-3; D perhaps matches TRBD2 (7 bases). V lost 3 bases and J lost 5, with 15 bases in between. This CDR3 spans 15 amino acids. Per germline, CDR1 MRHNA and CDR2 SNTAGT. DNA for the CDR3: TGTGCCAGCAGTGAACGAGAGGGGGAGGGAGATACGCAGTATTTT. This translates into CASSEREGEGDTQYF.

The J gene is TRBJ2-7, the V gene TRBV18; 7 bases are a match to TRBD1. V shed 2 bases and J 5 bases; nucleotides not matched to a gene: 3. The CDR3 loop spans 13 amino acids. Germline assignment: CDR1 KGHSH and CDR2 LQKENI. The CDR3 sequence is CASSPDRAHEQYF. DNA of the CDR3: TGTGCCAGCTCACCAGACAGGGCCCACGAGCAGTACTTC.

This chain links TRBV28 with TRBJ2-5; 7 bases are shared with TRBD1. Matching the DNA end better, TRBJ2-7 makes the J call doubtful. This CDR3 spans 13 amino acids. Germline V gene data show CDR1 as MDHEN and CDR2 as SYDVKM. The CDR3 reads CASGKGAAYEQYF. As DNA, the CDR3 is TGTGCCAGCGGCAAGGGGGCTGCCTACGAGCAGTACTTC.

V gene TRBV19 combines with J gene TRBJ2-3; TRBD2 matches at 8 bases. The CDR3 totals 14 residues. Germline CDR1 and CDR2: LNHDA and SQIVND (reference sequence). Unmatched junction bases numbered 5, after V lost 9 bases and J lost 0 bases. CDR3 in amino acids: CASRTSSSTDTQYF. In DNA form, the CDR3 reads TGTGCCAGCCGGACTAGCAGTAGCACAGATACGCAGTATTTT.

A word on this clone: No DNA is shown, since the ends of the CDR3 on it are uncertain; the CDR3 is the one TCRdb lists. J is TRBJ2-7 and V is TRBV7-9; the table names TRBD1, a call not compared with the DNA. Germline V CDR1 and CDR2: SEHNR, FQNEAQ (reference sequence). The CDR3 region is 11 residues in length, termini included. CDR3 in amino acids: CASSFGQGSNF.

This clone was counted between two and nine times. The chain recombines TRBV19 with TRBJ2-7, with 8 bases aligning to TRBD1. This CDR3 contains 14 residues. CDR1 and CDR2 (germline): LNHDA, SQIVND (reference sequence). V lost 7 bases to trimming and J lost 4 bases; unmatched junction nucleotides: 9. This CDR3 reads CASTPRDRGYEQYF. In nucleotides, the CDR3 is TGTGCCAGTACCCCGAGAGACAGGGGTTACGAGCAGTACTTC.

V is TRBV25-1 and J is TRBJ1-5, with D tentatively TRBD1 (5 bases). The CDR3 loop spans 13 amino acids. The V gene lost 5 bases and the J gene lost 6 bases, with 11 bases spanning the gap. Germline V gene sequence: CDR1 MGHDK, CDR2 SYGVNS. DNA of the CDR3: TGTGCCAGCAGTCCTTCGGGGGGTCAGCCCCAGCATTTT. Protein sequence: CASSPSGGQPQHF.

This clone was recorded only once. This chain joins TRBV7-8 and TRBJ2-7; 7 bases are shared with TRBD2. Germline V gene lookup returns CDR1 SGHVS and CDR2 FQNEAQ. This CDR3 region has 16 residues. After removal of 0 bases from V and 3 bases from J, the junction contained 8 bases not matched to a gene. This chain's CDR3 is CASSLAGWASGYEQYF. In DNA form, the CDR3 reads TGTGCCAGCAGCTTAGCCGGATGGGCTAGCGGCTACGAGCAGTACTTC. Variable domain in full (rest from reference TRBV7-8 and TRBJ2-7): GAGVSQSPRYKVAKRGQDVALRCDPISGHVSLFWYQQALGQGPEFLTYFQNEAQLDKSGLPSDRFFAERPEGSVSTLKIQRTQQEDSAVYLCASSLAGWASGYEQYFGPGTRLTVT.

The rearrangement links TRBV19 to TRBJ1-5; D is possibly TRBD1 (6 bases). Germline V gene lookup returns CDR1 LNHDA and CDR2 SQIVND (reference sequence). Trimming pared 6 bases from V and 9 bases from J, leaving 18 bases between. CDR3 size: 14 residues. CDR3 amino acids: CASSLGKGRGPQHF. In DNA, the CDR3 is TGTGCCAGTAGCCTGGGGAAGGGCAGGGGGCCCCAGCATTTT.